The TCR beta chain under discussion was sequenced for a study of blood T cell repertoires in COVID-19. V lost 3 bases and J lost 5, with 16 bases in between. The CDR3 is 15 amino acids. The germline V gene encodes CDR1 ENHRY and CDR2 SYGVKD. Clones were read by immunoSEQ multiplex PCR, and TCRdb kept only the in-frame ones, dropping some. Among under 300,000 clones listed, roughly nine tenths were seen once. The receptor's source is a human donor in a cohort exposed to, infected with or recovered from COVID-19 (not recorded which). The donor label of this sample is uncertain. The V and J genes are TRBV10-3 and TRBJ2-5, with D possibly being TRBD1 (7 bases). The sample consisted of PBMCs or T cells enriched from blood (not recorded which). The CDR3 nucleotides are TGTGCCATCAGTGATCTACAGGGGAGGAGGGAGACCCAGTACTTC. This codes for CAISDLQGRRETQYF.